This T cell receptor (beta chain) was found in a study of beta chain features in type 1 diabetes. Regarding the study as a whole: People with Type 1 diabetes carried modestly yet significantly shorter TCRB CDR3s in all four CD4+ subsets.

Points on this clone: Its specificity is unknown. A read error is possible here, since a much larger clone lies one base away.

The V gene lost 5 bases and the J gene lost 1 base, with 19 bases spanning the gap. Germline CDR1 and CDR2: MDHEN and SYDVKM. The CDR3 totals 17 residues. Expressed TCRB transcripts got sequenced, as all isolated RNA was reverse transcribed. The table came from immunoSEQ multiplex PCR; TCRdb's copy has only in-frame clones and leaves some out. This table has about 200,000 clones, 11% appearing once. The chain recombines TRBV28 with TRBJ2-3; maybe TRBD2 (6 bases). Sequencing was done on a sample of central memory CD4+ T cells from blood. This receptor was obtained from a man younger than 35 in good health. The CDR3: CASSAPVSLARTDTQYF. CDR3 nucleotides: TGTGCCAGCAGTGCCCCCGTCTCGCTAGCGCGCACAGATACGCAGTATTTT.